These 20 T cell receptor beta chains share one sample of origin, sequenced in a study of T cell responses to AZD1222 COVID-19 vaccine. The protocol was immunoSEQ multiplex PCR, while the TCRdb copy is restricted to in-frame clones and leaves out a portion. The sample shows some 140,000 clones, around 90% of them seen only once. The sequenced sample was peripheral blood, obtained on day 0 of AZD1222 vaccination. Source of these receptors: an adult in good health.

The sample holds a few counts of this clone. The chain carries TRBV28 and TRBJ1-3, with D hard to call. Germline CDR1 MDHEN, CDR2 SYDVKM. V lost 4 bases and J 0 bases, leaving 7 bases between the germline ends. The CDR3 sequence is 14 residues long. In nucleotides, the CDR3 is TGTGCCAGCAGTTACGCTAACTCTGGAAACACCATATATTTT. Translating gives CASSYANSGNTIYF.

The CDR3 reads CASNFYGAGGNQPQHF. CDR3 nucleotide sequence: TGTGCCAGTAACTTTTACGGGGCAGGGGGCAATCAGCCCCAGCATTTT. The rearrangement joins TRBV19 to TRBJ1-5; D perhaps matches TRBD1 (6 bases). Germline lookup yields CDR1 LNHDA and CDR2 SQIVND (reference sequence). V lost 7 bases to trimming and J lost 2 bases, with 18 bases between them. CDR3 length: 16 amino acids.

The chain carries TRBV29-1 and TRBJ1-1, with D perhaps matching TRBD1 (5 bases). V dropped 7 bases and J dropped 8 bases, with 17 bases sitting between them. The CDR3 totals 12 residues. Germline CDR1 and CDR2: SQVTM and ANQGSEA. The CDR3 DNA sequence: TGCAGCGGGGGACGGGACGGCGGGGAAGCTTTCTTT. Translated, it gives CSGGRDGGEAFF. Full variable domain (remainder filled in from reference TRBV29-1 and TRBJ1-1): SAVISQKPSRDICQRGTSLTIQCQVDSQVTMMFWYRQQPGQSLTLIATANQGSEATYESGFVIDKFPISRPNLTFSTLTVSNMSPEDSSIYLCSGGRDGGEAFFGQGTRLTVV.

The chain employs TRBV2 and TRBJ2-5; D is ambiguous. V lost 4 bases and J 5 bases, leaving 14 bases between the germline ends. The CDR3 is 14 amino acids. Germline assignment: CDR1 SNHLY and CDR2 FYNNEI. Here the CDR3 DNA reads TGTGCCAGCAGTGGGACCCTTGGGTTTGAGACCCAGTACTTC. Translating gives CASSGTLGFETQYF.

This CDR3 is CASSSISGRFYNEQFF. CDR3 sequence (DNA): TGCGCCAGCAGCTCGATTAGCGGGAGATTCTACAATGAGCAGTTCTTC. The J gene is TRBJ2-1, the V gene TRBV5-1; TRBD2 aligns across 9 bases. This CDR3 has 16 amino acids. V shed 3 bases, J shed 3 bases, and the junction held 7 bases outside the gene matches. Per the germline V gene, CDR1 is SGHRS and CDR2 is YFSETQ.

The rearrangement joins TRBV4-1 to TRBJ1-2, with D unclear. CDR3 length: 11 residues. Trimming stripped 6 bases from V and 3 bases from J, with 5 bases between. In germline, CDR1 is MGHRA, CDR2 YSYEKL. The CDR3 is CASRMDYGYTF. In DNA, the CDR3 is TGCGCCAGCAGGATGGACTATGGCTACACCTTC.

This clone was counted a single time. V usage is TRBV19 and J usage is TRBJ1-1; no definite D call. This CDR3 contains 13 residues. The germline V and J ends were trimmed by 7 bases and 4 bases, with 13 bases remaining between them. Germline assignment: CDR1 LNHDA and CDR2 SQIVND (reference sequence). The CDR3 is CASKSDLGTEAFF. The CDR3 coding sequence is TGTGCCAGTAAGTCCGATCTCGGCACTGAAGCTTTCTTT.

The J gene is TRBJ2-4, the V gene TRBV10-2; D gene ambiguous. The CDR3 is 11 amino acids. CDR1 is WSHSY and CDR2 is SAAADI in the germline V gene. V was shortened by 4 bases and J by 6 bases, with 4 bases between the two germline ends. DNA for the CDR3: TGCGCCAGCAGTGCCGGAAACATTCAGTACTTC. Protein sequence: CASSAGNIQYF.

The rearrangement joins TRBV28 to TRBJ1-2; possibly TRBD1 for D (6 bases). Germline loops: CDR1 MDHEN, CDR2 SYDVKM. This CDR3 region has 13 residues. Trimming took off 4 bases at V and 2 bases at J, with 8 bases between the two ends. The DNA for the CDR3 is TGTGCCAGCAGTTACAGGGCAAACTATGGCTACACCTTC. This encodes CASSYRANYGYTF.

This clone was seen more than once but under ten times. V is TRBV6-5 and J is TRBJ1-4, with TRBD1 identical over 12 bases. The CDR3 contains 15 residues. The V and J ends lost 8 bases and 4 bases, in that order; junction bases with no gene match: 5. In germline, CDR1 is MNHEY, CDR2 SVGAGI. CDR3 sequence (DNA): TGTGCCAGCGGGGACAGGGGGCGCGGTAATGAAAAACTGTTTTTT. As protein: CASGDRGRGNEKLFF.

This rearrangement joins TRBV7-9 to TRBJ1-6, with 7 bases fitting TRBD1. In germline, CDR1 is SEHNR, CDR2 FQNEAQ (reference sequence). The CDR3 runs 14 residues. Trimming took 5 bases from V and 8 from J; bases not matched to a gene: 6. The chain's CDR3 is CASSPDRADSPLHF. CDR3 DNA sequence: TGTGCCAGCAGCCCCGACAGGGCGGATTCACCCCTCCACTTT.

This chain joins TRBV3-1 (or the pseudogene TRBV3-2) and TRBJ2-7, with 8 bases that match TRBD2. Germline values: CDR1 LGHDT, CDR2 YNNKEL (reference sequence). The V and J ends lost 1 base and 2 bases, in that order; junction bases with no gene match: 4. The CDR3 is 15 amino acids. The CDR3 nucleotides are TGTGCCAGCAGCCAAGGGGTGACTAGCGCCTACGAGCAGTACTTC. Its translation is CASSQGVTSAYEQYF.

J is TRBJ1-2 and V is TRBV1. TRBV1 is flagged as a pseudogene. The CDR3 extends over 20 amino acids. CDR3 region: CTSSQVWETEQAVPDYGYTF. The CDR3 bases are TGCACCAGCAGCCAAGTCTGGGAGACCGAACAGGCCGTCCCTGACTATGGCTACACCTTC.

The CDR3 sequence: CASSGVGGGTEAFF. The CDR3 nucleotides read TGTGCCAGCAGTGGCGTCGGGGGAGGCACTGAAGCTTTCTTT. V gene TRBV6-4 combines with J gene TRBJ1-1; tentative D call: TRBD1 (5 bases). The CDR3 totals 14 residues. The germline V gene has CDR1 MRHNA and CDR2 SNTAGT. The V and J ends lost 4 bases and 4 bases respectively, with 13 bases between them.

This chain connects TRBV6-1 to TRBJ1-5; D perhaps matches TRBD1 (6 bases). The germline V and J ends were trimmed by 0 bases and 9 bases, with 15 bases remaining between them. This CDR3 has 15 residues. The germline V gene encodes CDR1 MNHNS and CDR2 SASEGT. The CDR3 DNA sequence: TGTGCCAGCAGTGAAGCGAGAGGGGGGCAACTGCCCCAGCATTTT. Protein product: CASSEARGGQLPQHF.

The rearrangement uses TRBV5-6 and TRBJ1-1; 7 bases are a match to TRBD1. The CDR3 length is 15 residues. CDR1 is SGHDT and CDR2 is YYEEEE in the germline V gene. With V trimmed by 3 bases and J by 2 bases, 7 bases remained unmatched. The DNA of the CDR3 is TGTGCCAGCAGCTCCGGACCAGGGGGTAACACTGAAGCTTTCTTT. Its protein product is CASSSGPGGNTEAFF.

The J gene is TRBJ1-2, the V gene TRBV28, with D hard to call. This CDR3 comprises 15 residues. From germline, CDR1 is MDHEN and CDR2 SYDVKM. V lost 2 bases to trimming and J lost 4 bases, with 14 bases between them. The CDR3, as DNA: TGTGCCAGCAGTTTAAGTAGTGTCCAGATCTATGGCTACACCTTC. Its translation: CASSLSSVQIYGYTF.

The V and J genes are TRBV19 and TRBJ1-1, with unresolved D. Trimming removed 5 bases from V and 0 bases from J, with 13 bases in between. CDR1 LNHDA and CDR2 SQIVND come from the germline V gene (reference sequence). The CDR3 has 15 residues. The CDR3 region has the DNA TGTGCCAGTAGTCCCGACGCAGCCCTGAACACTGAAGCTTTCTTT. It codes for CASSPDAALNTEAFF.

This clone was counted between two and nine times. The V gene is TRBV7-9, the J gene TRBJ1-6, with D perhaps TRBD1 (5 bases). Germline lookup yields CDR1 SEHNR and CDR2 FQNEAQ (reference sequence). The CDR3 is 16 amino acids. Trimming took off 1 base at V and 5 bases at J, with 12 bases between the two ends. CDR3 nucleotides: TGTGCCAGCAGCTTAGTCGCAGGGATTGATAATTCACCCCTCCACTTT. Translated: CASSLVAGIDNSPLHF.

The rearrangement uses TRBV6-5 and TRBJ1-1; D is perhaps TRBD1 (6 bases). Germline V gene data show CDR1 as MNHEY and CDR2 as SVGAGI. Trimming removed 2 bases at V and 11 bases at J, with 21 bases between. The CDR3 spans 15 residues. The CDR3 reads CASSYKGGARLGAFF. As DNA, the CDR3 is TGTGCCAGCAGTTACAAGGGGGGGGCGCGGCTGGGTGCTTTCTTT.